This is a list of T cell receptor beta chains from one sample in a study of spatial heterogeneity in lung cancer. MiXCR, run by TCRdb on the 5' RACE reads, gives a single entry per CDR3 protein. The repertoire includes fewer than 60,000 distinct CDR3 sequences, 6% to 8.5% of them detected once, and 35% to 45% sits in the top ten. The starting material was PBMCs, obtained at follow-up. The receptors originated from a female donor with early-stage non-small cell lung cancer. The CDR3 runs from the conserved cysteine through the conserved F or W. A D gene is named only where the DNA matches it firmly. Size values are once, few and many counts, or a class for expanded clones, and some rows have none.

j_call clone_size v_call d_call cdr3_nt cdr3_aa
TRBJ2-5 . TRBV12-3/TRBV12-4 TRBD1 TGTGCCAGCAGTTCCCGGACAGGGAAAGAGACCCAGTACTTC CASSSRTGKETQYF
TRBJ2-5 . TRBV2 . TGTGCCAGCAGTGAGTGGACTCCGACTGGGGAGACCCAGTACTTC CASSEWTPTGETQYF
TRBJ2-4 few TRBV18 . TGTGCCAGCTCACCGGAAATAGCCAAAAACATTCAGTACTTC CASSPEIAKNIQYF
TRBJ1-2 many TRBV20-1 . TGCAGTGCTAGTTCCTATGGCTACACCTTC CSASSYGYTF
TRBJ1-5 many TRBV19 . TGTGCCAGTAGTAGCCGATGGCAGCCCCAGCATTTT CASSSRWQPQHF
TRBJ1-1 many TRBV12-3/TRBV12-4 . TGTGCCAGCAGCTTCGTGGTTTGGGGCAGTGAAGCTTTCTTT CASSFVVWGSEAFF
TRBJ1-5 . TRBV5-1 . TGCGCCAGCAGCTTGGACAGGCCAGATCAGCCCCAGCATTTT CASSLDRPDQPQHF
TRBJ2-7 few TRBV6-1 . TGTGCCAGCAGTGAAGCGCACGGATTCAACGAGCAGTACTTC CASSEAHGFNEQYF
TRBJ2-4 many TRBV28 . TGTGCCAGCAGTATGGATTTTTATACCACCGTAGCCAAAAACATTCAGTACTTC CASSMDFYTTVAKNIQYF
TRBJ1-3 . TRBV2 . TGTGCCAGCAGTCCGGACACGAGCTCTGGAAACACCATATATTTT CASSPDTSSGNTIYF
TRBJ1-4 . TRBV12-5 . TGTGCTAGTTCCAGGGAGATCGGGATTGAAAAACTGTTTTTT CASSREIGIEKLFF
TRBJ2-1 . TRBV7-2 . TGTGTCAGCAGCTTGCGGGGACTGTATAGCGATGAGCAGTTCTTC CVSSLRGLYSDEQFF
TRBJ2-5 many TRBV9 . TGTGCCAGCAGCCCCCCGATGGACGGGATTGCCCAGTACTTC CASSPPMDGIAQYF
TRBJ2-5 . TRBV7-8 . TGTGCCAGCAGTTCCACTTCCGGGTTCCAAGAGACCCAGTACTTC CASSSTSGFQETQYF
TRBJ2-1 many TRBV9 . TGTGCCAGCAGCGTCGGGACAACCTACAATGAGCAGTTCTTC CASSVGTTYNEQFF
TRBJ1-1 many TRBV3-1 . TGTGCCAGCAGCCAAGACGGTCGGGGAGCTTTCTTT CASSQDGRGAFF
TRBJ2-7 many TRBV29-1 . TGCACCAGAAGAAGAGTGGGGAGGTGGAAGACAGACGAGCAGTACTTC CTRRRVGRWKTDEQYF
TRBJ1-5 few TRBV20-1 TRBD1 TGCAGTGCTCATTTGGGACAGGGGGCCTTGGGCAATCAGCCCCAGCATTTT CSAHLGQGALGNQPQHF
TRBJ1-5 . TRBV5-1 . TGCGCCAGCAGCCTCGATTCGTCTGGTCAGCCCCAGCATTTT CASSLDSSGQPQHF
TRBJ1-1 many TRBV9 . TGTGCCAGCAGCGTATACCCCTCGACAGTCGCCGTTGAAGCTTTCTTT CASSVYPSTVAVEAFF
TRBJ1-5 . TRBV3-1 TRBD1 TGTGCCAGCAGCCAGACAGGGGTGGTTCAGCCCCAGCATTTT CASSQTGVVQPQHF
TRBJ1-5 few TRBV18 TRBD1 TGTGCCAGCTCACCGCGGACAGGGAGGGATCAGCCCCAGCATTTT CASSPRTGRDQPQHF
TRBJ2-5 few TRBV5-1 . TGCGCCAGCAGCTTTCCAGGGCGGGGGACCCAGTACTTC CASSFPGRGTQYF
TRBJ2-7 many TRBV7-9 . TGTGCCAGCAGCCCCCTCTACGAGCAGTACTTC CASSPLYEQYF
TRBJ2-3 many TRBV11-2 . TGTGCCAGCAGCTTATCCCCTGCGGGTCGAGATACGCAGTATTTT CASSLSPAGRDTQYF
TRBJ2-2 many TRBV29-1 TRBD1 TGCAGCGCTGGACAGGGGGCCGGGGAGCTGTTTTTT CSAGQGAGELFF
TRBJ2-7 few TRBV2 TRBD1 TGTGCCAGCACTGAATGGACAGGGCTCGAGCAGTACTTC CASTEWTGLEQYF
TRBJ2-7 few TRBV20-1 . TGCAGTGCCAGCCAGGCTAGCGTCACCTACGAGCAGTACTTC CSASQASVTYEQYF
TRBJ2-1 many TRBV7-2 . TGTGCCAGCAGCCCTCCGGGACCACCCTCCTACAATGAGCAGTTCTTC CASSPPGPPSYNEQFF
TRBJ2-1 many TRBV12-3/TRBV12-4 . TGTGCCAGCAGTAGAAACAATGAGCAGTTCTTC CASSRNNEQFF
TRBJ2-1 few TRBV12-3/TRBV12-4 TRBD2 TGTGCCAGCAAACCACCGGGACTAGTGCGTTTTGATGAGCAGTTCTTC CASKPPGLVRFDEQFF
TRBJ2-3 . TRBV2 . TGTGCCAGCAGTGCGTCCGGGACTAGCACAGATACGCAGTATTTT CASSASGTSTDTQYF
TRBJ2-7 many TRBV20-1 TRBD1 TGCAGTGCTCTCTACAGGGGAAGGAACGCCTACGAGCAGTACTTC CSALYRGRNAYEQYF
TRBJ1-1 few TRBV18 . TGTGCCAGCTCCCCTCCGGGCCAGAACACTGAAGCTTTCTTT CASSPPGQNTEAFF
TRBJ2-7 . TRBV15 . TGTGCCACCAGCAGAGATTCCGGGTCCTACGAGCAGTACTTC CATSRDSGSYEQYF
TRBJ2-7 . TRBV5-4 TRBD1 TGTGCCAGCAGCAGACCGGGACAGGGGGCGGACGAGCAGTACTTC CASSRPGQGADEQYF
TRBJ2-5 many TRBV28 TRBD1 TGTGCCAGCAGTTTTACAGGGGAAGAGACCCAGTACTTC CASSFTGEETQYF
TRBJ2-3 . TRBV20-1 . TGCAGTGCTAGAGTCGGGGGCAGCACAGATACGCAGTATTTT CSARVGGSTDTQYF
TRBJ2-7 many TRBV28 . TGTGCCAGCAGTTTACTGGGCTACGAGCAGTACTTC CASSLLGYEQYF
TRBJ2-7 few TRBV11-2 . TGTGCCAGCAGCTCTGAACAGGGTTCCGGTCAGTACTTC CASSSEQGSGQYF
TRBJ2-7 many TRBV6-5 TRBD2 TGTGCCAGCAGTTACTCGAAGCGGCGGGGGGGGCCCTTCGAGCAGTACTTC CASSYSKRRGGPFEQYF
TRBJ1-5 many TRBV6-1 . TGTGCCAGCAGCACAGGGAGCGCACCTAGCAATCAGCCCCAGCATTTT CASSTGSAPSNQPQHF
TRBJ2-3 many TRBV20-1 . TGCAGTGCTAGACGGGGCGGCACAGATACGCAGTATTTT CSARRGGTDTQYF
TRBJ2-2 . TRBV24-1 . TGTGCCACCAGGGGGTACACCGGGGAGCTGTTTTTT CATRGYTGELFF
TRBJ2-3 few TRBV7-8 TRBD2 TGTGCCGGAGCGGGGGGGGTCACAGATACGCAGTATTTT CAGAGGVTDTQYF
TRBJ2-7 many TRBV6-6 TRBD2 TGTGCCACCCGAAGTGAAGGACTAGCCTACGAGCAGTACTTC CATRSEGLAYEQYF
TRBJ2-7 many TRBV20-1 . TGCAGTGCCACGGCAGCGGGCGAGTGGTACGAGCAGTACTTC CSATAAGEWYEQYF
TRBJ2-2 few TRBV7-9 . TGTGCCAGCAGCTTTCCTCACTGGGATGGTCTCCCGAACACCGGGGAGCTGTTTTTT CASSFPHWDGLPNTGELFF
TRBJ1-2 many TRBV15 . TGTGCCACCAGCGGCCGGGGAAGAGGGGCCTATGGCTACACCTTC CATSGRGRGAYGYTF
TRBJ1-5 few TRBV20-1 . TGCAGTGCCGAAGGACGGTCGGGGCCCCAGCATTTT CSAEGRSGPQHF
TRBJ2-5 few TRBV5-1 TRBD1 TGCGCCAGCAGAGGACCGGGACAGGGGGAATGGGAGACCCAGTACTTC CASRGPGQGEWETQYF
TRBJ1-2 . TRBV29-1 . TGCAGCGTTGACGTGAGCTATGGCTACACCTTC CSVDVSYGYTF
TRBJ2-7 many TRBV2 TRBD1 TGTGCCAGCAGCAACAGGGGGGACGAGCAGTACTTC CASSNRGDEQYF